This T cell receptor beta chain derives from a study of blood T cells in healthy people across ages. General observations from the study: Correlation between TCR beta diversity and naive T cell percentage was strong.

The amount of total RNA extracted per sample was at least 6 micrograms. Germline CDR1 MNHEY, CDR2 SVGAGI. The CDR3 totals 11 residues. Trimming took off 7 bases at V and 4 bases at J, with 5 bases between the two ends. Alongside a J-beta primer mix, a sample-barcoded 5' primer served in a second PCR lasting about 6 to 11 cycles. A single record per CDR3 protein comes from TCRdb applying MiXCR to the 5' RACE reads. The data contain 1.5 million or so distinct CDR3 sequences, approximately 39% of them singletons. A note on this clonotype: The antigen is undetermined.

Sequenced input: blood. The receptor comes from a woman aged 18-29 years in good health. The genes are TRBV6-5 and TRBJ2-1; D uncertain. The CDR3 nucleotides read TGTGCCAGCACCCAGTACAATGAGCAGTTCTTC. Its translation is CASTQYNEQFF.